This TCR beta chain came from a study of T-cell memory formation after mild COVID-19. In regard to this clonotype: As yet, its antigen is unknown.

TCRdb used MiXCR to reprocess the 5' RACE reads, holding one entry per CDR3 protein. The sample yields more than 300,000 distinct CDR3 sequences, over 11% seen once. Overall study results and limits: Mainly in CM and EM were contracting CD4+ clones; CD8+ were in EMRA. Later expanders leaned CD4+, whereas day 15 to 85 contracting clones were balanced CD4/CD8.

Sequencing was performed on PBMCs or a T cell subset sorted from them (not recorded which). The source of this sequence is a man between 18 and 35 years old who had mild COVID-19 (a few samples of this study predate the infection). Cell type and time point are not known.

CDR3 amino acids: CSVEAQLNTEAFF. CDR3 sequence (DNA): TGCAGCGTTGAAGCTCAGCTGAACACTGAAGCTTTCTTT. The rearrangement joins TRBV29-1 to TRBJ1-1; unclear D gene. Trimming cost V 1 base and J 0 bases, with 6 bases left between them. CDR1 is SQVTM, CDR2 ANQGSEA, per germline. The CDR3 spans 13 residues.